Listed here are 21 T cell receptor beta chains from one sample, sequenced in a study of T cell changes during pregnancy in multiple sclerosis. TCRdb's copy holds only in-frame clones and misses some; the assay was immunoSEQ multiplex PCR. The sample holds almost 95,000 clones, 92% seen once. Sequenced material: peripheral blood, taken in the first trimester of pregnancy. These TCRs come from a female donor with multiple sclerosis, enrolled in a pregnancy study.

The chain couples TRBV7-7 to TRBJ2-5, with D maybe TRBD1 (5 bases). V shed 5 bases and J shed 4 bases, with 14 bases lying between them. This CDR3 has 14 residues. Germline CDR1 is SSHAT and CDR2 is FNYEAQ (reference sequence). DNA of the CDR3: TGTGCCAGCAGCGCCGGTGGGCAGGGAGAGACCCAGTACTTC. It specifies CASSAGGQGETQYF.

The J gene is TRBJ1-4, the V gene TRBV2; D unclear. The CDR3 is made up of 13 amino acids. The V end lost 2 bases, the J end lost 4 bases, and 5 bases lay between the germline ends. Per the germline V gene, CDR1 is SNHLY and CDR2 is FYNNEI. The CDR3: CASSEQRNEKLFF. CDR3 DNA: TGTGCCAGCAGTGAACAGCGTAATGAAAAACTGTTTTTT.

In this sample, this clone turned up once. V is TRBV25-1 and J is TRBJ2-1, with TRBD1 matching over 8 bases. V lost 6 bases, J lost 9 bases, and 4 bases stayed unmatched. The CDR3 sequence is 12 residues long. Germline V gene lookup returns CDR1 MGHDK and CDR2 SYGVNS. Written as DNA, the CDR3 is TGTGCCAGCAGACCCGACAGGGGTGAGCAGTTCTTC. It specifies CASRPDRGEQFF.

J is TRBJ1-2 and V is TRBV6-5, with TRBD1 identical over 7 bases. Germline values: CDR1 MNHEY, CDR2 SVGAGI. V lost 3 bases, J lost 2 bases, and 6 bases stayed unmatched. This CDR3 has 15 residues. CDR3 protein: CASSYSLQGNYGYTF. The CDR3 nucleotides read TGTGCCAGCAGTTATTCACTACAGGGGAACTATGGCTACACCTTC.

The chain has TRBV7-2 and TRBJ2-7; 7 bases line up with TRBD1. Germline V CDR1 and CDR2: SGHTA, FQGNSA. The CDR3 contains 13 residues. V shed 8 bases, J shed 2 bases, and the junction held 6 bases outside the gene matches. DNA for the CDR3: TGTGCCAGCTGTTCAGGGGGTCCCTACGAGCAGTACTTC. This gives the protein CASCSGGPYEQYF. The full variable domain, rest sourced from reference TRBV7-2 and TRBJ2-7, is GAGVSQSPSNKVTEKGKDVELRCDPISGHTALYWYRQSLGQGLEFLIYFQGNSAPDKSGLPSDRFSAERTGGSVSTLTIQRTQQEDSAVYLCASCSGGPYEQYFGPGTRLTVT.

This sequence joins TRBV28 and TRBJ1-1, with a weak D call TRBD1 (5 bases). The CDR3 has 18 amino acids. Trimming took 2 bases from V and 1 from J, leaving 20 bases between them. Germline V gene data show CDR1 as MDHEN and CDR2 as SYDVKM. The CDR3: CASSLPGGYRSANTEAFF. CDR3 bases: TGTGCCAGCAGTTTACCGGGGGGGTATCGGTCCGCGAACACTGAAGCTTTCTTT. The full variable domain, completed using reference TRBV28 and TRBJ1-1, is DVKVTQSSRYLVKRTGEKVFLECVQDMDHENMFWYRQDPGLGLRLIYFSYDVKMKEKGDIPEGYSVSREKKERFSLILESASTNQTSMYLCASSLPGGYRSANTEAFFGQGTRLTVV.

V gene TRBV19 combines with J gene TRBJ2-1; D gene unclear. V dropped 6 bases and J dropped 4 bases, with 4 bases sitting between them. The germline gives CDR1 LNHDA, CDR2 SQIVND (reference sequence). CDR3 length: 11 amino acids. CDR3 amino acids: CASSIYNEQFF. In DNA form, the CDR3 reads TGTGCCAGTAGCATTTACAATGAGCAGTTCTTC.

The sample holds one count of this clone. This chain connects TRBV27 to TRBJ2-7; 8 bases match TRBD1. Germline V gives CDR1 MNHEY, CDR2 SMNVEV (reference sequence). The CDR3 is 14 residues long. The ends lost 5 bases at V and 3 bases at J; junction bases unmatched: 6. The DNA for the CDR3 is TGTGCCAGCAGTAGCCGGGACAGGAACTACGAGCAGTACTTC. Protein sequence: CASSSRDRNYEQYF.

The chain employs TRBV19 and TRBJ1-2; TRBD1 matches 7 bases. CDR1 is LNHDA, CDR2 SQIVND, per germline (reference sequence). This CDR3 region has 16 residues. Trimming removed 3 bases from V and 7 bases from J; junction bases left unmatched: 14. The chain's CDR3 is CASSIQGMEGAFGYTF. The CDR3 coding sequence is TGTGCCAGTAGTATCCAGGGGATGGAGGGGGCTTTTGGCTACACCTTC.

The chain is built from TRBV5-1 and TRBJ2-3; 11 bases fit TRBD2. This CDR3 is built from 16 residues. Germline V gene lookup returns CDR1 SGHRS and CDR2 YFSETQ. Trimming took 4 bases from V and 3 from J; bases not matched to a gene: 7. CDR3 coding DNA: TGCGCCAGCAGCAGGGTAACTAGCGGGAGAACAGATACGCAGTATTTT. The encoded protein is CASSRVTSGRTDTQYF. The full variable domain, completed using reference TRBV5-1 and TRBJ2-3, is KAGVTQTPRYLIKTRGQQVTLSCSPISGHRSVSWYQQTPGQGLQFLFEYFSETQRNKGNFPGRFSGRQFSNSRSEMNVSTLELGDSALYLCASSRVTSGRTDTQYFGPGTRLTVL.

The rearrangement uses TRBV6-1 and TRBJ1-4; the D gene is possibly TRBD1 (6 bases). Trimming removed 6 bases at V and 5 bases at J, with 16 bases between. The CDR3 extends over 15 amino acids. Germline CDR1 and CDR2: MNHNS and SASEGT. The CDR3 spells CASRPPHRANEKLFF. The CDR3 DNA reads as TGTGCCAGCAGGCCCCCCCACAGGGCGAATGAAAAACTGTTTTTT.

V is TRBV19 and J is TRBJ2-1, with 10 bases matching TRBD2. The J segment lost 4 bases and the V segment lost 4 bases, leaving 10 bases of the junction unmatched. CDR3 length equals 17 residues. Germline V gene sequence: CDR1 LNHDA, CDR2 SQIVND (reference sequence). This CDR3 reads CASSSLRTSGTYNEQFF. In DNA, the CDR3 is TGTGCCAGTAGTAGTCTCCGGACTAGCGGAACTTACAATGAGCAGTTCTTC.

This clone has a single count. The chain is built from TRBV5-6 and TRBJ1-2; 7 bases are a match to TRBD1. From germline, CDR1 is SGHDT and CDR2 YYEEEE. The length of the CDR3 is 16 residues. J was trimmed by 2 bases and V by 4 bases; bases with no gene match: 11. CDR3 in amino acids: CASSLDPTGMNYGYTF. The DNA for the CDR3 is TGTGCCAGCAGCCTCGATCCGACAGGGATGAACTATGGCTACACCTTC.

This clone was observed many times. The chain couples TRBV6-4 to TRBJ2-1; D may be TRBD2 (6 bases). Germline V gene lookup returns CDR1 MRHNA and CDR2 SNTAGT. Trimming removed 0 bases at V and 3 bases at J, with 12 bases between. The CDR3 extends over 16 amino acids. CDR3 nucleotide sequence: TGTGCCAGCAGTGACTCGAAACGCGGGGACTACAATGAGCAGTTCTTC. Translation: CASSDSKRGDYNEQFF.

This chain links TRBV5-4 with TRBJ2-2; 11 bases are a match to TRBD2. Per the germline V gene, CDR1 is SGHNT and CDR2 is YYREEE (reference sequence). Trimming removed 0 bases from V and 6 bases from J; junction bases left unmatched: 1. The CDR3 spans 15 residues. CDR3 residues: CASSLVAGGAGELFF. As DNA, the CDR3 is TGTGCCAGCAGCTTGGTAGCGGGAGGGGCCGGGGAGCTGTTTTTT.

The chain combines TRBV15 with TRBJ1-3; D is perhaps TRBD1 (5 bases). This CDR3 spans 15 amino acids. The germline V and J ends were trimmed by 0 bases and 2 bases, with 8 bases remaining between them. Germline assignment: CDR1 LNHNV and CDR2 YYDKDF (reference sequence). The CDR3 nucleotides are TGTGCCACCAGCAGAGATATAGGGGCTGGAAACACCATATATTTT. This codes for CATSRDIGAGNTIYF.

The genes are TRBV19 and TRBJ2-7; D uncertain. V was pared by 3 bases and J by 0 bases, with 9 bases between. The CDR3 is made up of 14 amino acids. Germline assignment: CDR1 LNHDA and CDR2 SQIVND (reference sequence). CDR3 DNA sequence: TGTGCCAGTAGTATCGTCCCCAGCTCCTACGAGCAGTACTTC. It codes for CASSIVPSSYEQYF. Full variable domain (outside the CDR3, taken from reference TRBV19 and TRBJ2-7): DGGITQSPKYLFRKEGQNVTLSCEQNLNHDAMYWYRQDPGQGLRLIYYSQIVNDFQKGDIAEGYSVSREKKESFPLTVTSAQKNPTAFYLCASSIVPSSYEQYFGPGTRLTVT.

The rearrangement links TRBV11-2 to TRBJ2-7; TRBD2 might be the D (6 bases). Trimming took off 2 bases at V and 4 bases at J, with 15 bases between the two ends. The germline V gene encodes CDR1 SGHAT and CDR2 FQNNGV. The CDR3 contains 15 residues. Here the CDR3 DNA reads TGTGCCAGCAGCTTACCTGCCGGGGCGGGATACGAGCAGTACTTC. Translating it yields CASSLPAGAGYEQYF.

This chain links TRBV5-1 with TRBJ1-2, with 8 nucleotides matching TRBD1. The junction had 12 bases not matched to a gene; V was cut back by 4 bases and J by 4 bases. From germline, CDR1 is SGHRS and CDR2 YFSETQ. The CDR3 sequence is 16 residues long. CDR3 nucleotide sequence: TGCGCCAGCAGCGACCAGCCTACCGGGACAGGCTATGGCTACACCTTC. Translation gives CASSDQPTGTGYGYTF.

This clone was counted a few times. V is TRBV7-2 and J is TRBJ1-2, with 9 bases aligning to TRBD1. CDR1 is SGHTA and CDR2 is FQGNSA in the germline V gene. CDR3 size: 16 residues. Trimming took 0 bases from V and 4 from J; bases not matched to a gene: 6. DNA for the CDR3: TGTGCCAGCAGCTTAGCCGGGACAGGGCCATTCTATGGCTACACCTTC. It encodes CASSLAGTGPFYGYTF.

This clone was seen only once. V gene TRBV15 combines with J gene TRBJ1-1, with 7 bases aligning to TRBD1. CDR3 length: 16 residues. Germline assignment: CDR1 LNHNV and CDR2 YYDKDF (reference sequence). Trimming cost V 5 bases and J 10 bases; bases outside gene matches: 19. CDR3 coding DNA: TGTGCCACCAGCCGTAGCCTCGCGACAGGGTCCGGGGGAGCTTTCTTT. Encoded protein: CATSRSLATGSGGAFF.